The clone carrying this T cell receptor beta chain was counted ten times or more. Its antigen is unidentified. CDR1 and CDR2 (germline): LGHNA, YNFKEQ. Trimming removed 1 base at V and 5 bases at J, with 14 bases between. The CDR3 runs 16 residues. The data were obtained in a study of CD8+ T cells in alopecia areata. General study results and limits: Tofacitinib significantly reduced both scalp clonality and expanded CD8+ clones among the top 100.

As the sequencing template, cDNA was produced by extracting RNA and reverse transcribing it. Sequencing was performed with immunoSEQ multiplex PCR; in TCRdb, only in-frame clones are kept and a portion is missing. Among roughly 230,000 clones listed, roughly 40% were seen once. Treatment here: oral pan-JAK inhibitor, 5-10 mg twice daily. Specimens obtained from alopecia areata patients comprised lesional scalp punch biopsies and peripheral blood. The sequencing here drew on CD4+ T cells sorted from blood, taken at approximately week 39, from a patient treated with tofacitinib. The sequence was obtained from a human donor with alopecia areata. The chain is built from TRBV4-2 and TRBJ1-4; maybe TRBD1 (5 bases). DNA of the CDR3: TGTGCCAGCAGCCAAGGCCTGAGGCAGGGAAATGAAAAACTGTTTTTT. Protein product: CASSQGLRQGNEKLFF.